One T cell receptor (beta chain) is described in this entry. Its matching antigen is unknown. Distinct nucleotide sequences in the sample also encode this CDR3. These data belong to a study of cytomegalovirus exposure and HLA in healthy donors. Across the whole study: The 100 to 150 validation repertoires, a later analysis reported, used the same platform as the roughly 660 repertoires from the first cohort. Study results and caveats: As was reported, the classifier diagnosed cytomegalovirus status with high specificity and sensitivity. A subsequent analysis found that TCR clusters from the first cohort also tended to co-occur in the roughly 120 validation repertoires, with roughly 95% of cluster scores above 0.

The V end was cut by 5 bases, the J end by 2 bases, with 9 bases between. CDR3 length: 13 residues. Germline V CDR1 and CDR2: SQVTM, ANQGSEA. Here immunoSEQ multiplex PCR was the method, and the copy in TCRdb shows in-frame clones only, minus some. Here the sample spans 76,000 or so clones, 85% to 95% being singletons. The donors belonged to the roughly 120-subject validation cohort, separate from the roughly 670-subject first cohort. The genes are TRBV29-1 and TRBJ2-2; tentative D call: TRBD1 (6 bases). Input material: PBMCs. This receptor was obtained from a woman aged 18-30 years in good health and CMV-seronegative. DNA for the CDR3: TGCAGCGTTCAGGACAGTAACACCGGGGAGCTGTTTTTT. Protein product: CSVQDSNTGELFF.